A single T cell receptor (beta chain) is shown here with its context. Its antigen remains unidentified. Nothing much larger sits one base from this clone, and base qualities are not available. This entry belongs to a study of T cell repertoires in cytomegalovirus infection (dated 2019 in TCRdb). Regarding the research as a whole: Alongside well-studied HLA-B-restricted epitopes, the peptide stimulations were aimed at recently identified HLA-C-restricted CMV epitopes, whose presentation resists viral immunomodulation. Donor HLA type was relevant to the analysis, as public TCR beta signatures indicated carriage of CMV infection together with the matching HLA type. The investigation overall reported the following: Cumulative frequency of public TCR beta family members discriminated carriers of CMV infection plus the relevant HLA type in this cohort and an independent 352-donor cohort. The ex vivo response was dominated by HLA-C-restricted CMV-specific TCR beta clonotypes, and the single most frequent clonotype in two of eight donors was supplied by these HLA-C-restricted clonotypes.

The CDR3 runs 15 residues from the cysteine to the phenylalanine. This entry keeps only the CDR3 DNA: 45 bases, framed from base 1. Relative to germline, V is 2 bases shorter and J is 1 base shorter, with 11 bases between their ends. The germline V gene yields MNHEY for CDR1 and SVGAGI for CDR2. Read against the paper, the sample's treatment or condition label means: in vitro stimulation with specific CMV peptide epitopes to enrich CMV-specific T cells. Sequencing instrument: Illumina HiSeq 1500. TCRdb reanalyzed the raw reads on its own, using fastp at Q25 for trimming and MiXCR for clone calling, and kept in-frame beta chains. Every entry covers one CDR3 protein and lists the most common genes and DNA from its rows. This sample comprises some 920,000 distinct CDR3 sequences, roughly 30% of them detected only once. The ten largest clones take up roughly 13% of the sample.

This TCR was recovered from a human donor in good health (CMV status not recorded). Some clones in this sample may be carry-over from other donors' samples. Recombination connected TRBV6-5 to TRBJ1-1; the D gene lacks a confident call. The sample in question was cultured CD8+ T cells from PBMCs, obtained from culture after CMV antigen stimulation. In nucleotides, the sequence is TGTGCCAGCAGTTACCGCGACCCCACGAACACTGAAGCTTTCTTT. Its translation is CASSYRDPTNTEAFF.